This T cell receptor (beta chain) comes out of a study of Graves' ophthalmopathy and Graves' hyperthyroidism. The study's findings and limits: Ophthalmopathy progression was predicted by the model at around 70% sensitivity and roughly 72% specificity.

This clonotype was recorded many times. Its cognate antigen is unknown. This CDR3 region has 13 residues. Deletions cut 6 bases from V and 3 bases from J, with 11 bases between. Per the germline V gene, CDR1 is KGHSH and CDR2 is LQKENI. For repertoire sequencing, the TCR beta CDR3 regions were amplified from RNA transcripts. HTBI-primed first-round RT-PCR preceded second-round multiplex PCR. From the multiplex PCR reads, TCRdb called clonotypes with MiXCR, one entry per CDR3 protein. In the table there are approximately 160,000 distinct CDR3 sequences, 39% of which are singletons. This receptor was obtained from a man under 40 with Graves' ophthalmopathy. The rearrangement uses TRBV18 and TRBJ1-2; D is ambiguous. The sequencing input was peripheral blood. As DNA, the CDR3 is TGTGCCAGCTCCCCGGACGAATACTATGGCTACACCTTC. Its protein product is CASSPDEYYGYTF.